This T cell receptor beta chain was sequenced for a study of blood T cells in healthy people across ages. Findings and limits, study-wide: Because donor CMV status was unknown, expanded clonotype changes were possibly confounded. Significant beta diversity loss was already apparent by age roughly 44, declining roughly linearly.

For the second PCR, which ran for about 6 to 11 cycles, a sample-barcoded 5' primer and a J-beta primer mix were used. Researchers report that a template-switch adaptor with 12 random nucleotides tagged each cDNA molecule. In TCRdb, the 5' RACE reads were re-called with MiXCR into one record per CDR3 protein. The data contain 1.8 million or so distinct CDR3 sequences, approximately 39% of them seen just once; the ten biggest clones take up under 30%. CDR1 is SGHRS and CDR2 is YFSETQ in the germline V gene. The CDR3 is 12 amino acids. V shed 3 bases and J shed 3 bases, with 6 bases lying between them. This clonotype was observed a handful of times. As yet, its antigen is unknown.

This sequence joins TRBV5-1 and TRBJ1-2, with D perhaps matching TRBD1 (5 bases). Sequencing used blood. The receptor was isolated from a human donor in good health. The DNA for the CDR3 is TGCGCCAGCAGCTGGGGGGACTATGGCTACACCTTC. This translates into CASSWGDYGYTF.